The 17 T cell receptor beta chains given below trace back to one sample, sequenced in a study of control samples from healthy donors and cancer patients. Sequencing was performed with immunoSEQ multiplex PCR; in TCRdb, only in-frame clones are kept and a portion is missing. The sample shows under 130,000 clones, around 89% of them seen only once. The specimen was PBMCs. Receptor source: a man in his fifties or sixties with lung cancer.

As DNA, the CDR3 is TGTGCTAGTGGTCCCGGAGGGTTCGGGACAGGGCGGTCCGGGGAGCTGTTTTTT. Its protein is CASGPGGFGTGRSGELFF. The chain recombines TRBV12-5 with TRBJ2-2; 9 nucleotides align to TRBD1. This CDR3 has 18 residues. Germline CDR1 LGHNT, CDR2 FRNRAP. The V segment lost 5 bases and the J segment 6 bases; nucleotides outside the gene matches: 16.

The chain has TRBV7-9 and TRBJ1-1; the D gene is possibly TRBD1 (5 bases). Trimming left V 3 bases short and J 3 bases short, with 17 bases between. The CDR3 runs 16 residues. Germline values: CDR1 SEHNR, CDR2 FQNEAQ (reference sequence). CDR3 loop: CASSFVPGLSYTEAFF. The CDR3, as DNA: TGTGCCAGCAGCTTTGTCCCGGGACTTAGTTACACTGAAGCTTTCTTT.

V and J are TRBV7-2 and TRBJ2-7; D gene uncertain. Trimming removed 1 base from V and 4 bases from J, with 17 bases in between. Germline CDR1 is SGHTA and CDR2 is FQGNSA. This CDR3 has 16 amino acids. CDR3 sequence (DNA): TGTGCCAGCAGCTTAGTTCCCCTTCCGGGCCCATACGAGCAGTACGTC. This encodes CASSLVPLPGPYEQYV.

This clone was recorded once. J is TRBJ2-7 and V is TRBV4-2; D perhaps matches TRBD2 (6 bases). The germline gives CDR1 LGHNA, CDR2 YNFKEQ. The CDR3 runs to 16 residues. Trimming removed 0 bases from V and 0 bases from J, with 12 bases in between. CDR3: CASSQDRGTASYEQYF. CDR3 bases: TGTGCCAGCAGCCAAGATCGGGGGACGGCCTCCTACGAGCAGTACTTC.

The chain combines TRBV11-3 with TRBJ2-2, with TRBD2 identical over 10 bases. The CDR3 contains 18 residues. The V and J ends lost 1 base and 6 bases, in that order; junction bases with no gene match: 11. Per germline, CDR1 SGHNT and CDR2 YENEEA. The CDR3 bases are TGTGCCAGCAGCTTAGGGGCACTTCCGGGACTAGCGTCCGGGGAGCTGTTTTTT. Its translation is CASSLGALPGLASGELFF.

Only a few counts were recorded for this clone. The chain joins TRBV7-9 to TRBJ1-3; 8 bases line up with TRBD1. The CDR3 is 15 amino acids. Losses at the gene ends were 3 bases for V and 4 bases for J; bases not matched to a gene: 5. Germline CDR1 reads SEHNR; CDR2 reads FQNEAQ (reference sequence). CDR3 bases: TGTGCCAGCAGCTTCGGACAGGGCGTAGGAAACACCATATATTTT. It codes for CASSFGQGVGNTIYF. The variable domain in full, with the rest retrieved from reference TRBV7-9 and TRBJ1-3, is DTGVSQNPRHKITKRGQNVTFRCDPISEHNRLYWYRQTLGQGPEFLTYFQNEAQLEKSRLLSDRFSAERPKGSFSTLEIQRTEQGDSAMYLCASSFGQGVGNTIYFGEGSWLTVV.

This chain uses TRBV5-1 with TRBJ1-1; 7 bases fit TRBD1. The CDR3 loop spans 16 amino acids. With V trimmed by 4 bases and J by 0 bases, 9 bases remained unmatched. The germline V gene has CDR1 SGHRS and CDR2 YFSETQ. The CDR3 sequence: CASSRTGVAMNTEAFF. The CDR3 coding sequence is TGCGCCAGCAGCAGGACAGGCGTAGCTATGAACACTGAAGCTTTCTTT.

The chain joins TRBV7-9 to TRBJ2-1; maybe TRBD2 (6 bases). This CDR3 region has 16 residues. The V gene lost 5 bases and the J gene lost 8 bases, with 22 bases spanning the gap. Germline CDR1 reads SEHNR; CDR2 reads FQNEAQ (reference sequence). The CDR3 sequence: CASSRTSAGMGDEQFF. CDR3 in DNA: TGTGCCAGCAGCCGGACCTCAGCGGGCATGGGGGATGAGCAGTTCTTC.

The gene calls are TRBV6-4 and TRBJ2-6; perhaps D is TRBD1 or TRBD2 (6 bases each). Germline V gene data show CDR1 as MRHNA and CDR2 as SNTAGT. The ends were cut back, 0 bases at V and 3 bases at J, with 9 bases in the middle. The CDR3 is made up of 16 amino acids. As DNA, the CDR3 is TGTGCCAGCAGTGACTCCGGGGGCGTTGGGGCCAACGTCCTGACTTTC. Protein sequence: CASSDSGGVGANVLTF.

The CDR3 is CASSSAKQGAGEKLFF. The CDR3 DNA sequence: TGTGCCAGCAGCTCCGCCAAGCAGGGGGCAGGTGAAAAACTGTTTTTT. The rearrangement uses TRBV11-1 and TRBJ1-4; the match to TRBD1 covers 8 bases. Unmatched junction bases numbered 11, after V lost 4 bases and J lost 7 bases. CDR3 length: 16 amino acids. Germline V gives CDR1 SGHAT, CDR2 FQDESV (reference sequence).

This clone was observed once. The V call is TRBV12-3 or TRBV12-4, the J call TRBJ2-6, with D unresolved. V gave up 3 bases and J gave up 2 bases, with 2 bases separating them. CDR3 length: 13 amino acids. This CDR3 reads CASSFPGANVLTF. The DNA of the CDR3 is TGTGCCAGCAGTTTTCCTGGGGCCAACGTCCTGACTTTC.

The chain links TRBV7-3 to TRBJ2-1; 9 nucleotides align to TRBD1. The CDR3 sequence is 13 residues long. Losses at the gene ends were 5 bases for V and 10 bases for J; bases not matched to a gene: 6. Germline values: CDR1 SGHTA, CDR2 FQGTGA. CDR3 bases: TGTGCCAGCAGCCCGGGGACAGGGCGAGAGCAGTTCTTC. Residues: CASSPGTGREQFF.

The V call is TRBV5-1, the J call TRBJ2-2; D is unclear. Trimming stripped 0 bases from V and 2 bases from J, with 17 bases between. CDR3 length equals 18 residues. Germline CDR1 SGHRS, CDR2 YFSETQ. The CDR3 region is CASSLVLMGTENTGELFF. CDR3 DNA sequence: TGCGCCAGCAGCTTGGTTCTGATGGGCACCGAAAACACCGGGGAGCTGTTTTTT.

The J gene is TRBJ2-7, the V gene TRBV11-1; D might be TRBD1 (5 bases). Trimming left V 1 base short and J 1 base short, with 8 bases between. The length of the CDR3 is 14 residues. Germline CDR1 reads SGHAT; CDR2 reads FQDESV (reference sequence). As DNA, the CDR3 is TGTGCCAGCAGCTTAGTGCCAGGGTCCTACGAGCAGTACTTC. Translated: CASSLVPGSYEQYF.

This clone was seen only a few times. V and J are TRBV3-1 (or the pseudogene TRBV3-2) and TRBJ2-1; no clear D. V shed 5 bases and J shed 12 bases, with 14 bases lying between them. The germline V gene encodes CDR1 LGHDT and CDR2 YNNKEL (reference sequence). CDR3 length equals 12 residues. CDR3 amino acids: CASSFGPEGQFF. In nucleotides, the CDR3 is TGTGCCAGCAGCTTTGGCCCGGAAGGGCAGTTCTTC.

The chain recombines TRBV5-5 with TRBJ2-3; a possible D gene is TRBD2 (5 bases). Trimming stripped 0 bases from V and 3 bases from J, with 8 bases between. The V gene's germline CDR1 is SGHKS and CDR2 YYEKEE (reference sequence). The CDR3 sequence is 14 residues long. The CDR3 DNA follows: TGTGCCAGCAGCTTGGCCGGGGAGACAGATACGCAGTATTTT. As protein: CASSLAGETDTQYF.

This rearrangement joins TRBV19 to TRBJ2-7, with 10 bases lining up with TRBD2. The V gene end was trimmed by 8 bases and the J gene end by 1 base; junction bases not matched to a gene: 5. This CDR3 comprises 14 residues. Germline loops: CDR1 LNHDA, CDR2 SQIVND (reference sequence). The CDR3 sequence: CASRASGGSYEQYV. For the CDR3, the DNA is TGTGCCAGTCGAGCTAGCGGGGGATCCTACGAGCAGTACGTC.